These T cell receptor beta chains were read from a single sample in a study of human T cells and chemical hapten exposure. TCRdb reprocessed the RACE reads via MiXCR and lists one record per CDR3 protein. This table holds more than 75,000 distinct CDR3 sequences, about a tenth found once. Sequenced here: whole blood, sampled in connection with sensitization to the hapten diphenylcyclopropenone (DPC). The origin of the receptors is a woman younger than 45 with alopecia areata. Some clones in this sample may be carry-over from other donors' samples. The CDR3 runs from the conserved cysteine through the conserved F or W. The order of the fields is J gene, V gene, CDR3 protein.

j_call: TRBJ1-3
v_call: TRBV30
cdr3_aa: CAWGTSGNTIYF

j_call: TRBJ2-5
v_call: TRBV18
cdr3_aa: CASSPQYQETQYF

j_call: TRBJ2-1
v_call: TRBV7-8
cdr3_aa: CASSPRTLYNEQFF

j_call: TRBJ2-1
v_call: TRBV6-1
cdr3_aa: CASVGTPGLNSYNEQFF

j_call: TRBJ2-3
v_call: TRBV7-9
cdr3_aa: CASSLVAGKADTQYF

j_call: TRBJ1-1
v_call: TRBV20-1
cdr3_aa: CSASVGPWGAFF

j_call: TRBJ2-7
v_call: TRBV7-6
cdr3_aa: CASSQVPGLANYEQYF

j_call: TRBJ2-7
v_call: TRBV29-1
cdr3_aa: CSARTGTYEQYF

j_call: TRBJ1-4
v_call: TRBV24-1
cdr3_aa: CATSDRPATNEKLFF

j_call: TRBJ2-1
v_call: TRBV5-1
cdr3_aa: CASSLAASWEQFF

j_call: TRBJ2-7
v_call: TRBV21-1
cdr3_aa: CASSKAQLLKTTYEQYF

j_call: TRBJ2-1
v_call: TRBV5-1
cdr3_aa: CASSPDLSSYNEQFF

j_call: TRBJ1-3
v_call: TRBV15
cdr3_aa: CATSRDGSQRSGNTIYF